The following is a TCR beta chain sequence with its context. Its antigen is as yet unknown. This specimen belongs to a study of identical twins. Regarding the study as a whole: In monozygotic twins, models underestimated the sharing of out-of-frame TCR alpha. Excess sharing between twins was weaker in beta out-of-frame sequences. Partly confounded zero-insertion analyses could result from invariant MAIT and iNKT cells.

The V gene lost 6 bases and the J gene lost 7 bases, with 16 bases spanning the gap. The CDR3 spans 14 residues. Germline V CDR1 and CDR2: MDHEN, SYDVKM. TCRdb processed the 5' RACE reads anew with MiXCR; each CDR3 protein has one entry. The sample holds about 570,000 distinct CDR3 sequences; nearly 10% are singletons and the top ten take around 3%. The sample also formed part of further work on yellow fever vaccine responses in identical twins. That report notes: Twins' vaccine T cell responses reportedly seemed partly convergent and partly personalized.

The sequenced sample was PBMCs. This receptor was identified in a woman aged 18-29 years in good health. The chain joins TRBV28 to TRBJ1-5, with a possible D match to TRBD1 (5 bases). The CDR3 is CASSPGGGDQPQHF. CDR3 DNA sequence: TGTGCCAGCAGCCCTGGAGGAGGGGACCAGCCCCAGCATTTT.